This T cell receptor beta chain was sequenced during a study of blood T cell repertoires in COVID-19. Study details: Both acute and convalescent COVID-19 samples were obtained from the United States, Italy and Spain. The cDNA or gDNA used as material had been derived from T cells, B-cell-depleted T cells, or PBMCs.

Source study methods: Cell counts per sample came from amplifying reference gene primers. The table came from immunoSEQ multiplex PCR; TCRdb's copy has only in-frame clones and leaves some out. D and trimming come from the DNA, and the V and J calls and clone size come from that table. The top ten clones hold approximately 5.6% of a sample with some 110,000 clones, about 80% of them seen once. This CDR3 contains 13 residues. V was shortened by 5 bases and J by 5 bases, with 12 bases between the two germline ends. Germline CDR1 reads SNHLY; CDR2 reads FYNNEI. This sequence was found in a man between 65 and 85 years old with acute or convalescent COVID-19. Sequenced material: peripheral blood. The gene calls are TRBV2 and TRBJ1-2; no definite D call. The CDR3, as DNA: TGTGCCAGCAGTCAATCTAGCACGTATGGCTACACCTTC. It specifies CASSQSSTYGYTF.